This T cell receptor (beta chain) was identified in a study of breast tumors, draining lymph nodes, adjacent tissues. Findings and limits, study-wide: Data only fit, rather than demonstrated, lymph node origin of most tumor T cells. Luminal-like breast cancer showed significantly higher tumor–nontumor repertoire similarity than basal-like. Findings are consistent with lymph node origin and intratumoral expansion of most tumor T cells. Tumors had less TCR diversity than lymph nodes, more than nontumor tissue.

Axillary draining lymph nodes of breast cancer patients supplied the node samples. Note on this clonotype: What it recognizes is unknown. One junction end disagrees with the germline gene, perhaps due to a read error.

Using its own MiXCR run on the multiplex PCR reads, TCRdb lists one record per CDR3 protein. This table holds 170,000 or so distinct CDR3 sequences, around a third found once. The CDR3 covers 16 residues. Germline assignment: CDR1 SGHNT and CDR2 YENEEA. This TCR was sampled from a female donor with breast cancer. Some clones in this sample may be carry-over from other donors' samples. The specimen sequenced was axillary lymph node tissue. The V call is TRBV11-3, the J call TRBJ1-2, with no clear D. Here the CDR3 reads CANSSGPAPGGPGYTF. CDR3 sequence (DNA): TGTGCCAACAGCTCCGGCCCCGCCCCAGGCGGCCCTGGCTACACCTTC.